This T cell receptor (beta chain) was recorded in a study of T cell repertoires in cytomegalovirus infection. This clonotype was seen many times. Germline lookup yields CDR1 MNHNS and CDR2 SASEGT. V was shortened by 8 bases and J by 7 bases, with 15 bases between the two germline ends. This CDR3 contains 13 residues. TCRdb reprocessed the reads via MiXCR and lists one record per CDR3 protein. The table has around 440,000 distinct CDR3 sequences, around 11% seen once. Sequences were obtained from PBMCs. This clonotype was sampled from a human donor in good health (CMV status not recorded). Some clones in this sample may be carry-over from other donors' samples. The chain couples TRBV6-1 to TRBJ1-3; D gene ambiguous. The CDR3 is CASLIPTVNTIYF. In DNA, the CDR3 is TGTGCCAGCTTGATCCCGACCGTGAACACCATATATTTT.